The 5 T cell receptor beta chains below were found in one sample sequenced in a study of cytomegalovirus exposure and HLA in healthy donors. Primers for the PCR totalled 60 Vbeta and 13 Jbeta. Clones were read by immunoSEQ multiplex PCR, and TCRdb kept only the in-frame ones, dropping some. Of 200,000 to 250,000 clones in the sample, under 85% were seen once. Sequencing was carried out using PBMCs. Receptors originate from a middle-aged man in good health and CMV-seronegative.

CDR3 DNA: TGTGCCAGCAGTGAAGGCGGGGGGGGAACTAATGAAAAACTGTTTTTT. This gives the protein CASSEGGGGTNEKLFF. V and J are TRBV6-1 and TRBJ1-4; D is possibly TRBD1 (5 bases). The CDR3 contains 16 residues. The germline V gene encodes CDR1 MNHNS and CDR2 SASEGT. Trimming removed 1 base from V and 1 base from J, with 10 bases in between.

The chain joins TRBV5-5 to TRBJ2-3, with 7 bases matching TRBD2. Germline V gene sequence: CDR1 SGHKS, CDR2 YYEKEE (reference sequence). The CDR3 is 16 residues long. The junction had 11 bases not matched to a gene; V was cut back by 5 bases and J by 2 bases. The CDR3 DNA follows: TGTGCCAGCAGTAACCGTGGTAGCGGGCACACAGATACGCAGTATTTT. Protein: CASSNRGSGHTDTQYF.

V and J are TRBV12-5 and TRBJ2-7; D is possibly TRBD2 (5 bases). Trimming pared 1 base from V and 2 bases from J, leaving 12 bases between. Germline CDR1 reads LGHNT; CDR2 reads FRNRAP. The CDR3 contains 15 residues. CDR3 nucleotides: TGTGCTAGTGGTTTGGGGACCGGAGGCGCCTACGAGCAGTACTTC. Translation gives CASGLGTGGAYEQYF.

The CDR3 loop is CASSPPGLAGDNEQFF. For the CDR3, the DNA is TGCGCCAGCAGCCCCCCGGGACTAGCGGGAGACAATGAGCAGTTCTTC. The chain uses TRBV5-1 and TRBJ2-1, with 14 bases lining up with TRBD2. Trimming removed 4 bases from V and 5 bases from J; junction bases left unmatched: 5. This CDR3 comprises 16 residues. CDR1 and CDR2 from the germline V gene are SGHRS and YFSETQ.

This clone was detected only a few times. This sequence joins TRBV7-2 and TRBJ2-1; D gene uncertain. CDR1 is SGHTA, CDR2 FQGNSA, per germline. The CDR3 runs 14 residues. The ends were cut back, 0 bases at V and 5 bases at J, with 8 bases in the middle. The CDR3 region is CASSLAYTDNEQFF. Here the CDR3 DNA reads TGTGCCAGCAGCTTAGCGTATACGGACAATGAGCAGTTCTTC.